This TCR beta chain was profiled in a study of T cells after yellow fever vaccination. Study context: The SMART-Seq v4 Ultra Low Input method served to prepare the low-cell-number fractions.

Germline V lookup: CDR1 SGHTA, CDR2 FQGNSA. Losses at the gene ends were 5 bases for V and 3 bases for J; bases not matched to a gene: 8. CDR3 length: 15 residues. Overall study results and limits: Repertoires sorted by FACS could include abundant clonotypes that are contaminants from the bulk population. Most primary-vaccination clones recurred post-booster (about 96% CD4, 88% CD8).

Of note for this clonotype: Its antigen is unknown.

TCRdb fed the 5' RACE reads into MiXCR, producing one record per CDR3 protein. This repertoire shows 610,000 or so distinct CDR3 sequences, over 9% found once; its top ten account for around 14%. The chain couples TRBV7-2 to TRBJ2-3, with TRBD2 matching over 7 bases. The receptor was derived from a man aged 25-45 years who received the YFV17D yellow fever vaccine. The sequencing used PBMCs, collected on the day of the yellow fever booster vaccination. The CDR3 nucleotides are TGTGCCAGCAGCCAACCGCGGGAGTTGACAGATACGCAGTATTTT. Its protein product is CASSQPRELTDTQYF.